This T cell receptor (beta chain) was found in a study of blood T cell repertoires in COVID-19. Study background: The United States, Italy and Spain were the sources of the acute and convalescent COVID-19 samples. T cells, B-cell-depleted T cells, or PBMCs supplied cDNA or gDNA.

Looked up from germline, CDR1 is SNHLY and CDR2 is FYNNEI. The V end lost 4 bases, the J end lost 3 bases, and 15 bases lay between the germline ends. The CDR3 runs 15 residues. Sequencing was performed with immunoSEQ multiplex PCR; in TCRdb, only in-frame clones are kept and a portion is missing. The repertoire holds about 310,000 clones, with about nine tenths as singletons. Sample: peripheral blood. The TCR originated in a middle-aged man with active or convalescent COVID-19. V and J are TRBV2 and TRBJ1-1; a possible D gene is TRBD1 (5 bases). The CDR3 loop reads CASSAGWGEYTEAFF. The CDR3 nucleotides read TGTGCCAGCAGTGCGGGGTGGGGGGAGTACACTGAAGCTTTCTTT. Full variable domain (rest looked up from reference TRBV2 and TRBJ1-1): EPEVTQTPSHQVTQMGQEVILRCVPISNHLYFYWYRQILGQKVEFLVSFYNNEISEKSEIFDDQFSVERPDGSNFTLKIRSTKLEDSAMYFCASSAGWGEYTEAFFGQGTRLTVV.